This T cell receptor (beta chain) was sequenced during a study of cytomegalovirus exposure and HLA in healthy donors. Study results and limitations: Across HLA loci, a later analysis found differing TCR association rates, with DRB1 most and HLA-C fewest.

The PCR made use of 60 Vbeta and 13 Jbeta primers. The protocol was immunoSEQ multiplex PCR, while the TCRdb copy is restricted to in-frame clones and leaves out a portion. The sample has about 130,000 clones, around 8.5% seen once; the top ten hold 5.5%. V lost 0 bases to trimming and J lost 13 bases; unmatched junction nucleotides: 5. The CDR3 covers 13 residues. The germline CDR1 and CDR2 sequences are SGDLS and YYNGEE. The sample holds a few counts of this clone. The antigen remains undetermined. This clonotype was sampled from a man aged 35 to 55 in good health and CMV-seronegative. V usage is TRBV9 and J usage is TRBJ2-1, with 9 nucleotides matching TRBD2. The sequencing input was PBMCs. The CDR3 nucleotides read TGTGCCAGCAGCGTAGAGGGTAGCGGGGGACAGTTCTTC. Amino acid sequence: CASSVEGSGGQFF.